The rows below give T cell receptor beta chains drawn from one sample of a study of blood T cells in healthy people across ages. TCRdb itself ran the 5' RACE reads through MiXCR, one entry per CDR3 protein. The table shows roughly 1.5 million distinct CDR3 sequences, with roughly 43% occurring only once. The sample consisted of blood. The receptors stem from a young woman in good health. Each CDR3 is given with its conserved first and last residue. The order of the fields is J gene, V gene, CDR3 protein.

TRBJ1-4 TRBV28 CASSPPPREREKLFF
TRBJ2-1 TRBV20-1 CSASPGTPVSEQFF
TRBJ1-4 TRBV12-3/TRBV12-4 CASRSYGATNEKLFF
TRBJ1-5 TRBV4-3 CASSQEIADSNQPQHF
TRBJ1-5 TRBV5-5 CASSREAGSNQPQHF
NA TRBV11-2 CASSVDRYNEQYF
TRBJ2-2 TRBV7-8 CASSFGTAPSRTGELFF
TRBJ1-5 TRBV10-3 CAISETDFWQPRHF
TRBJ2-5 TRBV2 CASSAGQTTSEQYF
TRBJ2-7 TRBV5-1 CASSLVVSYEQYF
TRBJ2-5 TRBV5-1 CASREGLQETQYF
TRBJ2-7 TRBV5-1 CASSVNSGTGIYEQYF
TRBJ2-5 TRBV20-1 CSALLGDWGRPDETQYF
TRBJ2-7 TRBV6-2/TRBV6-3 CASSPIGAGVYYEQYF
TRBJ2-3 TRBV11-1 CTGSPRGAGGPNTQYF
TRBJ1-5 TRBV7-2 CPSSLETANQPQHF
TRBJ2-7 TRBV3-1 CASSQARCTYEQYF
TRBJ2-1 TRBV29-1 CSVERVSGIPYNEQFF
TRBJ1-1 TRBV29-1 CSAMVRTGNTEAFF